This T cell receptor (beta chain) is drawn from a study of T cells after yellow fever vaccination. General study findings and limits: At around 95% for CD4 and 88% for CD8, most primary-vaccination clones showed up again after the booster.

This clonotype has a count of ten or more. Its matching antigen is unknown. The CDR3 loop spans 16 amino acids. Germline V lookup: CDR1 SGHNT, CDR2 YYREEE (reference sequence). Trimming removed 6 bases from V and 5 bases from J; junction bases left unmatched: 11. TCRdb passed the 5' RACE reads through MiXCR, listing each CDR3 protein once. The data show under 200,000 distinct CDR3 sequences, around 7.2% seen once. The sequences come from CD4+ T cells sorted from PBMCs, collected 5 days after the first yellow fever vaccination. The genes are TRBV5-4 and TRBJ2-2; 9 bases are a match to TRBD2. This receptor was identified in a man aged 18 to 35 who received the YFV17D yellow fever vaccine. The DNA for the CDR3 is TGTGCCAGCATGCGGGGGGGCGCGGTAGCTACCGGGGAGCTGTTTTTT. It codes for CASMRGGAVATGELFF.